This is a list of T cell receptor beta chains from one sample in a study of blood T cell repertoires in COVID-19. Clones were sequenced by immunoSEQ multiplex PCR, and TCRdb holds only the in-frame ones, with some missing. Here the sample spans 120,000 or so clones, roughly 85% being singletons. Sequenced sample: peripheral blood. These receptors originate from a human donor in a cohort sampled during active COVID-19. CDR3s include the opening cysteine and the closing phenylalanine or tryptophan. A D gene is named only where the DNA matches it firmly. Clone size is not always given. Where it is, it says once, few, many or a class for expanded clones.

D gene: .; V gene: TRBV24-1; clone size: few; J gene: TRBJ2-3; CDR3 DNA: TGTGCCACCAGTACTACCTCCTCAGATACGCAGTATTTT; CDR3 protein: CATSTTSSDTQYF
D gene: .; V gene: TRBV28; clone size: .; J gene: TRBJ2-5; CDR3 DNA: TGTGCCAGCAGTTTTAAACAGAATTTCGAGACCCAGTACTTC; CDR3 protein: CASSFKQNFETQYF
D gene: .; V gene: TRBV10-3; clone size: .; J gene: TRBJ1-2; CDR3 DNA: TGTGCCATCAGGACCGCCGGTGGAAGGAGGAACTATGGCTACACCTTC; CDR3 protein: CAIRTAGGRRNYGYTF
D gene: .; V gene: TRBV5-1; clone size: few; J gene: TRBJ1-1; CDR3 DNA: TGCGCCAGCAGCGTCCCGGGACTTAGCACTGAAGCTTTCTTT; CDR3 protein: CASSVPGLSTEAFF
D gene: TRBD1; V gene: TRBV28; clone size: .; J gene: TRBJ1-2; CDR3 DNA: TGTGCCAGCAGTTTGGGGACAGGGGTCTATGGCTACACCTTC; CDR3 protein: CASSLGTGVYGYTF
D gene: TRBD1; V gene: TRBV2; clone size: .; J gene: TRBJ1-5; CDR3 DNA: TGTGCCAGCAGTGAAGCTCAGGGGGCGGGGCCCCAGCATTTT; CDR3 protein: CASSEAQGAGPQHF
D gene: TRBD2; V gene: TRBV6-2/TRBV6-3; clone size: .; J gene: TRBJ2-3; CDR3 DNA: TGTGCCAGCAGTTACCCGACTAGCGGAGCCTCTAGCACAGATACGCAGTATTTT; CDR3 protein: CASSYPTSGASSTDTQYF
D gene: TRBD1; V gene: TRBV24-1; clone size: .; J gene: TRBJ1-4; CDR3 DNA: TGTGCCATCCCCGCAGGGGGGCTTGAAAAACTGTTTTTT; CDR3 protein: CAIPAGGLEKLFF
D gene: TRBD2; V gene: TRBV4-3; clone size: .; J gene: TRBJ2-3; CDR3 DNA: TGCGCCAGCAGCCAAGATCTAGCGGGGGAAGATACGCAGTATTTT; CDR3 protein: CASSQDLAGEDTQYF
D gene: .; V gene: TRBV28; clone size: .; J gene: TRBJ2-1; CDR3 DNA: TGTGCCAGCAGTTTGTCACAGGGCCACAATGAGCAGTTCTTC; CDR3 protein: CASSLSQGHNEQFF
D gene: .; V gene: TRBV7-6; clone size: .; J gene: TRBJ1-5; CDR3 DNA: TGTGCCAGCAGCTTAGCGGGGGGTTGGGGTCAGCCCCAGCATTTT; CDR3 protein: CASSLAGGWGQPQHF
D gene: .; V gene: TRBV28; clone size: .; J gene: TRBJ2-7; CDR3 DNA: TGTGCCAGCAGTTTTGTGGGCCCCAGCTCCTACGAGCAGTACTTC; CDR3 protein: CASSFVGPSSYEQYF
D gene: TRBD1; V gene: TRBV19; clone size: few; J gene: TRBJ1-2; CDR3 DNA: TGTGCCAGTAGTATAGGGACAGGAAACTATGGCTACACCTTC; CDR3 protein: CASSIGTGNYGYTF
D gene: TRBD1; V gene: TRBV7-9; clone size: few; J gene: TRBJ2-5; CDR3 DNA: TGTGCCAGCAGCTCCTCAGGACAGGCCTCTCAAGAGACCCAGTACTTC; CDR3 protein: CASSSSGQASQETQYF
D gene: .; V gene: TRBV27; clone size: .; J gene: TRBJ1-1; CDR3 DNA: TGTGCCAGCAGCCTCGAAGGCGGGATGAACACTGAAGCTTTCTTT; CDR3 protein: CASSLEGGMNTEAFF
D gene: .; V gene: TRBV5-1; clone size: .; J gene: TRBJ1-5; CDR3 DNA: TGCGCCAGCAGCTCCGGAACCCTAGACGGCAATCAGCCCCAGCATTTT; CDR3 protein: CASSSGTLDGNQPQHF
D gene: .; V gene: TRBV4-2; clone size: .; J gene: TRBJ1-1; CDR3 DNA: TGTGCCAGCAGCCAATCCCCCGACACTGAAGCTTTCTTT; CDR3 protein: CASSQSPDTEAFF
D gene: TRBD2; V gene: TRBV4-1; clone size: .; J gene: TRBJ2-2; CDR3 DNA: TGCGCCAGCAGCCAGACTAGCTTGGGCACCGGGGAGCTGTTTTTT; CDR3 protein: CASSQTSLGTGELFF
D gene: TRBD2; V gene: TRBV5-4; clone size: .; J gene: TRBJ2-1; CDR3 DNA: TGTGCCAGCAGCGCGGGACTAGCGGGTTACAATGAGCAGTTCTTC; CDR3 protein: CASSAGLAGYNEQFF
D gene: .; V gene: TRBV2; clone size: .; J gene: TRBJ2-2; CDR3 DNA: TGTGCCAGCAGTGATAGGCGGGACACCGGGGAGCTGTTTTTT; CDR3 protein: CASSDRRDTGELFF
D gene: TRBD1; V gene: TRBV27; clone size: many; J gene: TRBJ2-2; CDR3 DNA: TGTGCCAGCAGTGCCCTTTTTGGGACAGGGGGCACCGGGGAGCTGTTTTTT; CDR3 protein: CASSALFGTGGTGELFF
D gene: .; V gene: TRBV7-5; clone size: few; J gene: TRBJ2-7; CDR3 DNA: TGTGCCAGAAGCCCAGAGGGTACTTCGAGGGTCTACGAGCAGTACTTC; CDR3 protein: CARSPEGTSRVYEQYF
D gene: .; V gene: TRBV6-6; clone size: .; J gene: TRBJ1-1; CDR3 DNA: TGTGCCAGCAGTTACTCGAGTCCTGGGACTGGCACTGAAGCTTTCTTT; CDR3 protein: CASSYSSPGTGTEAFF
D gene: .; V gene: TRBV5-4; clone size: .; J gene: TRBJ1-2; CDR3 DNA: .; CDR3 protein: CASSLNFGQGTF
D gene: .; V gene: TRBV7-5; clone size: .; J gene: TRBJ1-4; CDR3 DNA: TGTGCCAGAAGCTTACGTGGCAGGGTCGCTAATGAAAAACTGTTTTTT; CDR3 protein: CARSLRGRVANEKLFF
D gene: .; V gene: TRBV20-1; clone size: once; J gene: TRBJ1-2; CDR3 DNA: TGCAGTGCCAGTGGGGACTTTAATGGCTACACCTTC; CDR3 protein: CSASGDFNGYTF
D gene: .; V gene: TRBV7-3; clone size: .; J gene: TRBJ2-7; CDR3 DNA: TGTGCCAGCAGCCCGGAAGGGGGAGACTACGAGCAGTACTTC; CDR3 protein: CASSPEGGDYEQYF
D gene: .; V gene: TRBV7-5; clone size: .; J gene: TRBJ2-4; CDR3 DNA: TGTGTCTTAAGGGGGTGCGGCAAAAACATTCAGTACTTC; CDR3 protein: CVLRGCGKNIQYF
D gene: .; V gene: TRBV2; clone size: .; J gene: TRBJ1-5; CDR3 DNA: TGTGCCAGCAGTGGGAACAACAGGGGCAATCAGCCCCAGCATTTT; CDR3 protein: CASSGNNRGNQPQHF
D gene: .; V gene: TRBV15; clone size: .; J gene: TRBJ1-1; CDR3 DNA: TGTGCCACCAGCACCCCTCAGGGGATGAACACTGAAGCTTTCTTT; CDR3 protein: CATSTPQGMNTEAFF
D gene: .; V gene: TRBV18; clone size: once; J gene: TRBJ2-7; CDR3 DNA: TGTGCCAGCTCACCAAGGAGGGGGCCCTACGAGCAGTACTTC; CDR3 protein: CASSPRRGPYEQYF
D gene: TRBD2; V gene: TRBV5-1; clone size: .; J gene: TRBJ2-2; CDR3 DNA: TGCGCCAGCAGCTCGACTAGCGGGGGGGCCGGGGAGCTGTTTTTT; CDR3 protein: CASSSTSGGAGELFF
D gene: TRBD2; V gene: TRBV11-3; clone size: .; J gene: TRBJ2-3; CDR3 DNA: TGTGCCAGCAGCCAGACTAGCGGGAGTCAATATACGCAGTATTTT; CDR3 protein: CASSQTSGSQYTQYF
D gene: .; V gene: TRBV2; clone size: .; J gene: TRBJ1-2; CDR3 DNA: TGTGCCAGCACCAAATCGGTGTCAGCTAGAGGCTACACCTTC; CDR3 protein: CASTKSVSARGYTF
D gene: .; V gene: TRBV12-3/TRBV12-4; clone size: once; J gene: TRBJ1-2; CDR3 DNA: TGTGCCAGCAGCCTAGGACAGCATGGCTACACCTTC; CDR3 protein: CASSLGQHGYTF
D gene: .; V gene: TRBV7-6; clone size: .; J gene: TRBJ2-1; CDR3 DNA: TGTGCCAGCAGCTTACGAGGATATGGGAATGAGCAGTTCTTC; CDR3 protein: CASSLRGYGNEQFF
D gene: .; V gene: TRBV27; clone size: .; J gene: TRBJ2-6; CDR3 DNA: TGTGCCAGCAGTCCGAGAGTGGACAGCTTCTCTGGGGCCAACGTCCTGACTTTC; CDR3 protein: CASSPRVDSFSGANVLTF
D gene: TRBD1; V gene: TRBV28; clone size: once; J gene: TRBJ2-2; CDR3 DNA: TGTGCCAGCAGTTTACCTAGGGGGCAAATCACCGGGGAGCTGTTTTTT; CDR3 protein: CASSLPRGQITGELFF
D gene: TRBD1; V gene: TRBV28; clone size: .; J gene: TRBJ1-2; CDR3 DNA: TGTGCCAGCAGAACGACAGGGGGAGACTATGGCTACACCTTC; CDR3 protein: CASRTTGGDYGYTF
D gene: .; V gene: TRBV18; clone size: .; J gene: TRBJ2-3; CDR3 DNA: TGTGCCAGCTCACGGATACAGAGCATTAGCACAGATACGCAGTATTTT; CDR3 protein: CASSRIQSISTDTQYF
D gene: TRBD2; V gene: TRBV6-2/TRBV6-3; clone size: once; J gene: TRBJ2-7; CDR3 DNA: TGTGCCAGCAGTGACCCCTCGCGGGAGGCGTCCTACGAGCAGTACTTC; CDR3 protein: CASSDPSREASYEQYF
D gene: .; V gene: TRBV18; clone size: few; J gene: TRBJ1-1; CDR3 DNA: TGTGCCAGCTCACCCGACAGGCATAATTCCGCTTTCTTT; CDR3 protein: CASSPDRHNSAFF
D gene: .; V gene: TRBV24-1; clone size: .; J gene: TRBJ2-3; CDR3 DNA: TGTGCCACCAGTGATCCAGGCAGGTCAGATACGCAGTATTTT; CDR3 protein: CATSDPGRSDTQYF
D gene: .; V gene: TRBV6-1; clone size: .; J gene: TRBJ1-2; CDR3 DNA: TGTGCCAGCAGTGTAGAGGCTTTGGCTGGTACTTATGGCTACACCTTC; CDR3 protein: CASSVEALAGTYGYTF
D gene: .; V gene: TRBV6-6; clone size: .; J gene: TRBJ1-3; CDR3 DNA: TGTGCCAGCGGCTTGGCCTCTGGAAACACCATATATTTT; CDR3 protein: CASGLASGNTIYF
D gene: TRBD1; V gene: TRBV7-2; clone size: .; J gene: TRBJ2-7; CDR3 DNA: TGTGCCAGCAGCTATGGGACAGCCTCCTACGAGCAGTACTTC; CDR3 protein: CASSYGTASYEQYF